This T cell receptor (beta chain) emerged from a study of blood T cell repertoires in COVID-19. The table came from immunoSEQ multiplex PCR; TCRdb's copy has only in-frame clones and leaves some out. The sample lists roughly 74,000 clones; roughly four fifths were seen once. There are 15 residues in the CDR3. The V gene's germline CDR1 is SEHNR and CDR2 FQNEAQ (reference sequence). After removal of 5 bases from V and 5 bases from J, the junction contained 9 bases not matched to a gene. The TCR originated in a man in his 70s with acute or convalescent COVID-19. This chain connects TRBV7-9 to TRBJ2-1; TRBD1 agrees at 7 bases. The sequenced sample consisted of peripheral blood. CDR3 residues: CASSLTEQGNNEQFF. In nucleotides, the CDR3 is TGTGCCAGCAGCCTAACCGAACAGGGGAACAATGAGCAGTTCTTC. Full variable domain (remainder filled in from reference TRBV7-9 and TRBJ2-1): DTGVSQNPRHKITKRGQNVTFRCDPISEHNRLYWYRQTLGQGPEFLTYFQNEAQLEKSRLLSDRFSAERPKGSFSTLEIQRTEQGDSAMYLCASSLTEQGNNEQFFGPGTRLTVL.